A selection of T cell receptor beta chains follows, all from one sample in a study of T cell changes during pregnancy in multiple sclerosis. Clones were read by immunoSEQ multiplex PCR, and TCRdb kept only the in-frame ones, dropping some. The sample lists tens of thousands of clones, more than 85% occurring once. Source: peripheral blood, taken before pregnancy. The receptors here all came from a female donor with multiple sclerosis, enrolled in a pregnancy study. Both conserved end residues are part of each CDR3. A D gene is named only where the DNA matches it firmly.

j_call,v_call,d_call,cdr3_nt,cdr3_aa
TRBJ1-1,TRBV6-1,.,TGTGCCAGCACCCACGGGGTGCAAGCTTTCTTT,CASTHGVQAFF
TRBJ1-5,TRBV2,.,TGTGCCAGCAGTAAACAGGGTACCCACCAGCCCCAGCATTTT,CASSKQGTHQPQHF
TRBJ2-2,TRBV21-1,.,TGTGCCAGCAGCAAAAATGGGACAGGGGGCGATACCGGGGAGCTGTTTTTT,CASSKNGTGGDTGELFF
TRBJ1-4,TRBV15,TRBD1,TGTGCCACCAGCAGGGAGGGACAGGGGGCTGAAAGACTGTTTTTT,CATSREGQGAERLFF
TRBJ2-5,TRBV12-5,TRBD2,TGTGCTAGTGGTTTGAAGGGCGGGGGGGCCGAAGAGACCCAGTACTTC,CASGLKGGGAEETQYF
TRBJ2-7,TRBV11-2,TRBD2,TGTGCCAGCAGCTCAACTAGCGACCCCTCCTACGAGCAGTACTTC,CASSSTSDPSYEQYF
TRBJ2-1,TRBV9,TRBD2,TGTGCCAGCAGCACCCAACCCTCGGGGGACTACATCGGGAATGAGCAGTTCTTC,CASSTQPSGDYIGNEQFF
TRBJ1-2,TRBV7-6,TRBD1,TGTGCCAGCAGCTTAAGGACAGGGGAGGACTACACCTTC,CASSLRTGEDYTF
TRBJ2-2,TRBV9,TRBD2,TGTGCCAGCGAACGGGAGGGAGCCGGGGAGCTGTTTTTT,CASEREGAGELFF
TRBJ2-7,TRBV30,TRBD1,TGTGCCTGGAGTGACAGGGGGTATTACGAGCAGTACTTC,CAWSDRGYYEQYF
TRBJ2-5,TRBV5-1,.,TGCGCCAGCAGCTTTGGAGGGGCCGGGGAGACCCAGTACTTC,CASSFGGAGETQYF
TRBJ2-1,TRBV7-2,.,TGTGCCAGCAGCTTCTCCGTGGGGCATGAGCAGTTCTTC,CASSFSVGHEQFF
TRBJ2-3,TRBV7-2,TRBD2,TGTGCCAGCAGCTTCAGGACTAGCCCAGATACGCAGTATTTT,CASSFRTSPDTQYF
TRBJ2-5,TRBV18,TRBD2,TGTGCCAGCTCTGGACTAGCGGGCATCCAAGAGACCCAGTACTTC,CASSGLAGIQETQYF
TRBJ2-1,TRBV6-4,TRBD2,TGTGCCAGCAGTGACGAGGCGGGGGTCCACAATGAGCAGTTCTTC,CASSDEAGVHNEQFF
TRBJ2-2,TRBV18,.,TGTGCCAGCTCACCACCGTCGGGTTTGAACACCGGGGAGCTGTTTTTT,CASSPPSGLNTGELFF
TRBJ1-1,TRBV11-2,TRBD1,TGTGCCAGCAGCCAGAGACAGGGAACCACTGAAGCTTTCTTT,CASSQRQGTTEAFF
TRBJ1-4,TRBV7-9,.,TGTGCCAGCAGCTTTTCGAATGAAAAACTGTTTTTT,CASSFSNEKLFF